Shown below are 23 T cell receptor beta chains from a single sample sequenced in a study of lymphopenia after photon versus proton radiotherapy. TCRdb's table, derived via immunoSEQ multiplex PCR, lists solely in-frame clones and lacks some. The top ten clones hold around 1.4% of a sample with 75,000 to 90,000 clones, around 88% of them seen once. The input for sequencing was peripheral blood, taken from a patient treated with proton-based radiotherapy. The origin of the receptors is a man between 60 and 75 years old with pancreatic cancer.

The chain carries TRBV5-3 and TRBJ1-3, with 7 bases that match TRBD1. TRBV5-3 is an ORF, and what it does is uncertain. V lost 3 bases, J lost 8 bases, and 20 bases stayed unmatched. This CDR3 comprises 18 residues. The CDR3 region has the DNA TGTGCCAGAAGCTCAACGTACAGGGGAAGGCGGCTATCAGACACCATATATTTT. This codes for CARSSTYRGRRLSDTIYF.

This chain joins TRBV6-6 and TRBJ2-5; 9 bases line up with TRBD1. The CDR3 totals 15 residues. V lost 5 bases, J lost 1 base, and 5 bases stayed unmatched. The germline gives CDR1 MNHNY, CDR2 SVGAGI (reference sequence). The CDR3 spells CASSNAQGAQETQYF. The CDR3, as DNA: TGTGCCAGCAGTAACGCACAGGGGGCCCAAGAGACCCAGTACTTC.

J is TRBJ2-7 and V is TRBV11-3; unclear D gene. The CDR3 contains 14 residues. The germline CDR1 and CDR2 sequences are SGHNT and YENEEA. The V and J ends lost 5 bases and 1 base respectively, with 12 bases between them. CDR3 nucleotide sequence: TGTGCCAGCAGCCCCTCACTGCAATCCTACGAGCAGTACTTC. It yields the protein CASSPSLQSYEQYF.

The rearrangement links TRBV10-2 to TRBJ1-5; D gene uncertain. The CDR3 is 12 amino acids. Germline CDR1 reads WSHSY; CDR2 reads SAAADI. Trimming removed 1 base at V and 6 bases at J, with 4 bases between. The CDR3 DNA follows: TGCGCCAGCAGTGAGTTAGGTCAGCCCCAGCATTTT. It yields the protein CASSELGQPQHF.

CDR3 sequence (DNA): TGTGCCAGCAGCCGCAGTACTAACGAGCAGTACTTC. Translating it yields CASSRSTNEQYF. The chain links TRBV6-5 to TRBJ2-7; D remains unclear. The CDR3 covers 12 residues. Germline assignment: CDR1 MNHEY and CDR2 SVGAGI. V lost 6 bases to trimming and J lost 5 bases, with 11 bases between them.

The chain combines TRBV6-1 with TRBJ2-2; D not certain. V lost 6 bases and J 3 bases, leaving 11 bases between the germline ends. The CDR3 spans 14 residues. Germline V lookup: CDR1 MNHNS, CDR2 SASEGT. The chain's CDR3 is CASRVATDTGELFF. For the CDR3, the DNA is TGTGCCAGCAGAGTAGCCACGGACACCGGGGAGCTGTTTTTT.

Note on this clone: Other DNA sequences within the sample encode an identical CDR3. For the CDR3, the DNA is TGTGCCAGTAGTATAGGAGGGGGAAGCAATCAGCCCCAGCATTTT. This gives the protein CASSIGGGSNQPQHF. The chain joins TRBV19 to TRBJ1-5; a possible D gene is TRBD1 (6 bases). The CDR3 spans 15 residues. V was trimmed by 1 base and J by 1 base, leaving 8 bases between them. Germline values: CDR1 LNHDA, CDR2 SQIVND (reference sequence). The full variable domain, with the rest looked up from reference TRBV19 and TRBJ1-5, is DGGITQSPKYLFRKEGQNVTLSCEQNLNHDAMYWYRQDPGQGLRLIYYSQIVNDFQKGDIAEGYSVSREKKESFPLTVTSAQKNPTAFYLCASSIGGGSNQPQHFGDGTRLSIL.

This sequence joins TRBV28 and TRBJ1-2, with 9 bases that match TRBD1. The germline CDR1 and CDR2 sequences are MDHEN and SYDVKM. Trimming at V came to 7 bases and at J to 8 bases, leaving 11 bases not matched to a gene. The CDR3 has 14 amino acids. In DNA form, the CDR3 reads TGTGCCAGCATTGGACCCCGGACAGGGGAAGGCTACACCTTC. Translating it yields CASIGPRTGEGYTF.

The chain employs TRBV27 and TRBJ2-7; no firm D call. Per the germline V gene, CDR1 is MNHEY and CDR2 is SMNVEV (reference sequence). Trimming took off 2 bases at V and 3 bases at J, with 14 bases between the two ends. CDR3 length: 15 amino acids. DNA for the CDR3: TGTGCCAGCAGTTTAGTGAAGTCCTTTCTCTACGAGCAGTACTTC. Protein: CASSLVKSFLYEQYF.

The CDR3 DNA follows: TGTGCCATCCGCAACCAGGGTGGTCAAGAGACCCAGTACTTC. It is translated as CAIRNQGGQETQYF. V is TRBV7-9 and J is TRBJ2-5; D is possibly TRBD1 (5 bases). CDR1 and CDR2 (germline): SEHNR, FQNEAQ (reference sequence). The CDR3 is made up of 14 amino acids. The V and J ends lost 10 bases and 2 bases respectively, with 17 bases between them. The full variable domain, with the rest looked up from reference TRBV7-9 and TRBJ2-5, is DTGVSQNPRHKITKRGQNVTFRCDPISEHNRLYWYRQTLGQGPEFLTYFQNEAQLEKSRLLSDRFSAERPKGSFSTLEIQRTEQGDSAMYLCAIRNQGGQETQYFGPGTRLLVL.

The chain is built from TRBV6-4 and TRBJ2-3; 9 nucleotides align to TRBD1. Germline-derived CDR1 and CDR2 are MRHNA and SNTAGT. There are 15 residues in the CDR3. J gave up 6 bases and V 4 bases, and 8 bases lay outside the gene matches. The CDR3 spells CASSAAGTGIDTQYF. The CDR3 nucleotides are TGTGCCAGCAGTGCCGCCGGGACAGGGATCGATACGCAGTATTTT.

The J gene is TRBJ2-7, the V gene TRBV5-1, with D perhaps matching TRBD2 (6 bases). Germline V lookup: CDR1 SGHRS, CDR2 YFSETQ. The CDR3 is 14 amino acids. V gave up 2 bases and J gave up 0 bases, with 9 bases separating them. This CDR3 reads CASSFSGSSYEQYF. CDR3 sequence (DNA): TGCGCCAGCAGCTTTAGCGGCAGCTCCTACGAGCAGTACTTC.

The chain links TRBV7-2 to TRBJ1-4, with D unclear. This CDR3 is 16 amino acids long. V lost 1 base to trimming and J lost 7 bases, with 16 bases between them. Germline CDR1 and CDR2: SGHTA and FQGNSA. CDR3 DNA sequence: TGTGCCAGCAGCTTAGACCATAGTAGGGTTGGTGAAAAACTGTTTTTT. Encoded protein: CASSLDHSRVGEKLFF.

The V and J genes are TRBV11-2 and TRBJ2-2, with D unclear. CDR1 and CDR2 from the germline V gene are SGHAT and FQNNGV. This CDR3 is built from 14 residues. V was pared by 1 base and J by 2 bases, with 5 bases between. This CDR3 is CASSLVRNTGELFF. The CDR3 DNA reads TGTGCCAGCAGCTTAGTTCGCAACACCGGGGAGCTGTTTTTT.

Here the CDR3 reads CASSALAGGPINEQFF. CDR3 in DNA: TGTGCCAGTAGTGCCCTAGCGGGAGGGCCAATCAATGAGCAGTTCTTC. The chain has TRBV19 and TRBJ2-1; 12 bases fit TRBD2. CDR3 length: 16 residues. Per germline, CDR1 LNHDA and CDR2 SQIVND (reference sequence). J gave up 6 bases and V 5 bases, and 8 bases lay outside the gene matches. Full variable domain (remainder filled in from reference TRBV19 and TRBJ2-1): DGGITQSPKYLFRKEGQNVTLSCEQNLNHDAMYWYRQDPGQGLRLIYYSQIVNDFQKGDIAEGYSVSREKKESFPLTVTSAQKNPTAFYLCASSALAGGPINEQFFGPGTRLTVL.

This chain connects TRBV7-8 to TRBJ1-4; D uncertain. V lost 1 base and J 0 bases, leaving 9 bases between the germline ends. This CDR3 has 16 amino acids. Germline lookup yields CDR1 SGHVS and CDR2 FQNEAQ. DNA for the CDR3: TGTGCCAGCAGCTTAGAGTATGGGGCAACTAATGAAAAACTGTTTTTT. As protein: CASSLEYGATNEKLFF.

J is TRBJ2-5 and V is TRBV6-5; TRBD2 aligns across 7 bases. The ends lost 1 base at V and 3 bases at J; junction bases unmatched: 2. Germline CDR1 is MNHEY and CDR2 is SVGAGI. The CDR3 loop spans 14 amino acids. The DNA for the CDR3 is TGTGCCAGCAGTTACTGGGGAGGGGAAGAGACCCAGTACTTC. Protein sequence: CASSYWGGEETQYF.

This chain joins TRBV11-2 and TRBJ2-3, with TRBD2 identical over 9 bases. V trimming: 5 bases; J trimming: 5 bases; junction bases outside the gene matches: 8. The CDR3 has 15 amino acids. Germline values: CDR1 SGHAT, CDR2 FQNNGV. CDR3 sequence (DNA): TGTGCCAGCAGCGATGGGACTAGCATTGGAGATACGCAGTATTTT. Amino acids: CASSDGTSIGDTQYF.

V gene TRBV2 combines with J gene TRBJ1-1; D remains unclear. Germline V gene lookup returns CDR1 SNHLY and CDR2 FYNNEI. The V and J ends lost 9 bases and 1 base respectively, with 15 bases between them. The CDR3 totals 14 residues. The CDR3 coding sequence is TGTGCCAGTACGCTCGGGCAGTGGAACACTGAAGCTTTCTTT. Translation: CASTLGQWNTEAFF.

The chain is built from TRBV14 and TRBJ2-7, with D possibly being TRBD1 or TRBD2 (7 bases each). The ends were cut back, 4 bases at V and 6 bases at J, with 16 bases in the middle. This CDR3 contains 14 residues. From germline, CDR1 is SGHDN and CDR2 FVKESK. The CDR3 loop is CASSPQGGRIEQYF. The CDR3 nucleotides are TGTGCCAGCAGCCCCCAGGGGGGGCGAATCGAGCAGTACTTC.

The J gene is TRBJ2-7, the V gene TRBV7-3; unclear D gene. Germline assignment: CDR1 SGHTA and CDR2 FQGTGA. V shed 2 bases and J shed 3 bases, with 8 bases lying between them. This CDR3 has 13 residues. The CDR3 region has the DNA TGTGCCAGCAGCTTAGGGATGGACTACGAGCAGTACTTC. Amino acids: CASSLGMDYEQYF.

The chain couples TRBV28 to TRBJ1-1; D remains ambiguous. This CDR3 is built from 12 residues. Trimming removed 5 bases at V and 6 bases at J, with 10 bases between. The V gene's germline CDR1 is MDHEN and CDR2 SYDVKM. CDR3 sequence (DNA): TGTGCCAGCAGTGTGAGAGTGTCTGAAGCTTTCTTT. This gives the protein CASSVRVSEAFF.

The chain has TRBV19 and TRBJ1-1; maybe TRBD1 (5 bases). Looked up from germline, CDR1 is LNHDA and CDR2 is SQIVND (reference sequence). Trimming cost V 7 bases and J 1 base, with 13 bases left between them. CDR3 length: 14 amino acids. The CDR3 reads CASTRDRRNTEAFF. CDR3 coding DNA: TGTGCCAGTACACGGGACCGAAGGAACACTGAAGCTTTCTTT.